These 25 T cell receptor beta chains were all obtained from the same sample, sequenced in a study of shared clonotypes between healthy human individuals (dated by TCRdb to about 2020). To prepare the library, the immunoSEQ multiplex PCR assay was applied. Imported from immuneACCESS, the table was reduced by TCRdb to in-frame sequences with V and J called. These copies leave out some clones; in studies compared against another copy, an unresolved V gene accounts for under half, and the cause of the remainder is not known. The sample table contains millions of clones; only one count was recorded for about 92% of them. The ten biggest clones cover more than 1.5% of the sample. CD8 naive samples consisted of CD45RO-negative cells that were positively selected for CCR7, yielding a CD45RA+CCR7+ population without TemRA cells. Sequenced: naive CD8+ T cells from PBMCs. In light of the paper, this sample's cell subset or site label describes: CD45RA+CCR7+. Receptors were obtained from a man aged 18 to 29 in good health. Some clones in this sample may be carry-over from other donors' samples.

This chain uses TRBV5-1 with TRBJ2-3, with TRBD2 identical over 8 bases. Germline V gives CDR1 SGHRS, CDR2 YFSETQ. The CDR3 extends over 15 amino acids. The junction had 7 bases not matched to a gene; V was cut back by 4 bases and J by 3 bases. This CDR3 reads CASSPGLVGTDTQYF. The CDR3 nucleotides read TGCGCCAGCAGCCCGGGACTAGTCGGTACAGATACGCAGTATTTT.

The genes are TRBV7-8 and TRBJ1-1, with D tentatively TRBD1 (6 bases). The CDR3 is 16 residues long. CDR1 is SGHVS, CDR2 FQNEAQ, per germline. The germline V and J ends were trimmed by 5 bases and 4 bases, with 20 bases remaining between them. The CDR3 coding sequence is TGTGCCAGCAGCCCCGGCCCTGGGGGCATCAGCACTGAAGCTTTCTTT. This gives the protein CASSPGPGGISTEAFF.

The rearrangement uses TRBV27 and TRBJ2-7; possibly TRBD1 for D (5 bases). In germline, CDR1 is MNHEY, CDR2 SMNVEV (reference sequence). Deletions cut 2 bases from V and 6 bases from J, with 14 bases between. The CDR3 is 14 residues long. Here the CDR3 DNA reads TGTGCCAGCAGTTTACTGGGCAGGGTTCTCGAGCAGTACTTC. This encodes CASSLLGRVLEQYF.

CDR3 bases: TGCAGCGTTCAGGGACTAGCGGGAGGGCCGAATACGCAGTATTTT. It specifies CSVQGLAGGPNTQYF. V usage is TRBV29-1 and J usage is TRBJ2-3; 16 nucleotides agree with TRBD2. CDR1 and CDR2 from the germline V gene are SQVTM and ANQGSEA. This CDR3 comprises 15 residues. V shed 5 bases, J shed 7 bases, and the junction held 6 bases outside the gene matches.

Points on this clone: This CDR3 is also generated by other DNA sequences in the sample. V is TRBV27 and J is TRBJ2-7; no definite D call. Per the germline V gene, CDR1 is MNHEY and CDR2 is SMNVEV (reference sequence). The CDR3 spans 11 residues. Trimming removed 3 bases from V and 5 bases from J, with 5 bases in between. Here the CDR3 DNA reads TGTGCCAGCAGTTTGGGGAACGAGCAGTACTTC. Translated, it gives CASSLGNEQYF.

Details on this clone: Other DNA sequences within the sample encode an identical CDR3. The chain is built from TRBV29-1 and TRBJ1-2; D is perhaps TRBD1 (5 bases). Germline CDR1 and CDR2: SQVTM and ANQGSEA. The CDR3 is made up of 11 amino acids. Trimming stripped 3 bases from V and 4 bases from J, with 6 bases between. CDR3 sequence: CSVEGLYGYTF. The CDR3, as DNA: TGCAGCGTTGAGGGACTCTATGGCTACACCTTC.

The V gene is TRBV9, the J gene TRBJ2-4; unclear D gene. The CDR3 covers 14 residues. Between the trimmed V and J ends, which lost 0 bases and 9 bases, there was a span of 13 bases. The germline gives CDR1 SGDLS, CDR2 YYNGEE. The CDR3 protein is CASSVGVQVSIQYF. For the CDR3, the DNA is TGTGCCAGCAGCGTAGGTGTCCAAGTAAGCATTCAGTACTTC.

The chain carries TRBV9 and TRBJ1-1; a possible D gene is TRBD1 (5 bases). The CDR3 length is 16 residues. The V end lost 0 bases, the J end lost 0 bases, and 12 bases lay between the germline ends. Looked up from germline, CDR1 is SGDLS and CDR2 is YYNGEE. CDR3 residues: CASSVAKTALNTEAFF. The CDR3 DNA reads TGTGCCAGCAGCGTAGCTAAGACAGCCTTGAACACTGAAGCTTTCTTT.

The genes are TRBV5-1 and TRBJ2-7; 12 nucleotides align to TRBD2. The CDR3 is 15 residues long. Losses at the gene ends were 0 bases for V and 7 bases for J; bases not matched to a gene: 5. The germline gives CDR1 SGHRS, CDR2 YFSETQ. The CDR3 nucleotides read TGCGCCAGCAGCTTGGCACTAGCGGGAGGTGATGAGCAGTACTTC. Its translation is CASSLALAGGDEQYF.

The V and J genes are TRBV13 and TRBJ1-1; unclear D gene. This CDR3 is 16 amino acids long. The germline CDR1 and CDR2 sequences are PRHDT and FYEKMQ (reference sequence). The ends were cut back, 5 bases at V and 2 bases at J, with 18 bases in the middle. Here the CDR3 DNA reads TGTGCCAGCAGCCGCGGTATGGTGGGTCCCAACACTGAAGCTTTCTTT. Amino acids: CASSRGMVGPNTEAFF.

On this clone itself: Other DNA variants within this sample encode the same CDR3. The chain recombines TRBV25-1 with TRBJ2-7; no reliable D call. V was clipped by 4 bases and J by 4 bases, with 8 bases between them. The CDR3 sequence is 12 residues long. Germline V lookup: CDR1 MGHDK, CDR2 SYGVNS. This chain's CDR3 is CASSGPIYEQYF. As DNA, the CDR3 is TGTGCCAGCAGTGGTCCGATTTACGAGCAGTACTTC.

In nucleotides, the CDR3 is TGTGCCTGGAGGGGAGGGGGAGAGCTTGACGAGCAGTACTTC. This gives the protein CAWRGGGELDEQYF. This chain uses TRBV30 with TRBJ2-7; tentative D call: TRBD2 (7 bases). Germline V gene sequence: CDR1 GTSNPN, CDR2 SVGIG (reference sequence). The V end was cut by 3 bases, the J end by 5 bases, with 17 bases between. The CDR3 contains 14 residues.

The V gene is TRBV7-2, the J gene TRBJ2-3; D perhaps matches TRBD2 (5 bases). V was cut by 5 bases and J by 4 bases, with 19 bases left in between. Germline lookup yields CDR1 SGHTA and CDR2 FQGNSA. The CDR3 contains 16 residues. CDR3 protein: CASSPRVASLPDTQYF. In nucleotides, the CDR3 is TGTGCCAGCAGCCCCCGGGTAGCGAGCCTTCCAGATACGCAGTATTTT. Full variable domain (remainder filled in from reference TRBV7-2 and TRBJ2-3): GAGVSQSPSNKVTEKGKDVELRCDPISGHTALYWYRQSLGQGLEFLIYFQGNSAPDKSGLPSDRFSAERTGGSVSTLTIQRTQQEDSAVYLCASSPRVASLPDTQYFGPGTRLTVL.

This clone was seen only once. The genes are TRBV28 and TRBJ2-3; 10 bases agree with TRBD2. Germline V lookup: CDR1 MDHEN, CDR2 SYDVKM. V gave up 4 bases and J gave up 0 bases; unmatched junction bases: 1. The CDR3 totals 15 residues. This chain's CDR3 is CASSWGLASTDTQYF. The DNA of the CDR3 is TGTGCCAGCAGTTGGGGACTAGCGAGCACAGATACGCAGTATTTT.

The rearrangement joins TRBV5-6 to TRBJ2-1, with TRBD2 identical over 8 bases. V lost 3 bases, J lost 8 bases, and 13 bases stayed unmatched. The CDR3 has 16 amino acids. Germline V gene lookup returns CDR1 SGHDT and CDR2 YYEEEE. The CDR3 sequence: CASSSPRREGLYEQFF. The CDR3 nucleotides are TGTGCCAGCAGCTCCCCCAGACGGGAGGGTCTCTATGAGCAGTTCTTC. Based on the CDR3 plus reference TRBV5-6 and TRBJ2-1, the full variable domain is DAGVTQSPTHLIKTRGQQVTLRCSPKSGHDTVSWYQQALGQGPQFIFQYYEEEERQRGNFPDRFSGHQFPNYSSELNVNALLLGDSALYLCASSSPRREGLYEQFFGPGTRLTVL.

V usage is TRBV19 and J usage is TRBJ2-7; TRBD2 might be the D (5 bases). This CDR3 has 13 amino acids. V was shortened by 5 bases and J by 2 bases, with 10 bases between the two germline ends. Germline loops: CDR1 LNHDA, CDR2 SQIVND (reference sequence). CDR3 amino acids: CASSGRGPYEQYF. The CDR3 nucleotides are TGTGCCAGTAGTGGGCGCGGGCCCTACGAGCAGTACTTC.

This chain connects TRBV6-5 to TRBJ1-3, with D unclear. This CDR3 spans 13 amino acids. The V gene lost 11 bases and the J gene lost 3 bases, with 14 bases spanning the gap. The germline gives CDR1 MNHEY, CDR2 SVGAGI. The chain's CDR3 is CAVRGLDGNTIYF. CDR3 nucleotides: TGTGCCGTTCGGGGTCTGGATGGAAACACCATATATTTT.

This chain links TRBV9 with TRBJ2-7; 9 nucleotides agree with TRBD2. The ends lost 6 bases at V and 5 bases at J; junction bases unmatched: 6. The CDR3 runs to 13 residues. The V gene's germline CDR1 is SGDLS and CDR2 YYNGEE. The CDR3 sequence: CASNPAGGHEQYF. The CDR3 DNA is TGTGCCAGCAACCCAGCGGGAGGCCACGAGCAGTACTTC.

The J gene is TRBJ2-5, the V gene TRBV7-3; TRBD2 matches 7 bases. Germline loops: CDR1 SGHTA, CDR2 FQGTGA. V lost 2 bases and J lost 5; bases outside the gene matches: 11. The CDR3 loop spans 16 amino acids. The DNA of the CDR3 is TGTGCCAGCAGCTTACGGGGGGACCCCGGTGGGGAGACCCAGTACTTC. Residues: CASSLRGDPGGETQYF.

This clone was seen a few times. The CDR3 DNA sequence: TGTGCTAGTGGCACTGGGGGTTACGAGCAGTACTTC. Protein: CASGTGGYEQYF. The gene calls are TRBV12-5 and TRBJ2-7; either TRBD1 or TRBD2 may supply D (5 bases each). V lost 6 bases and J 4 bases, leaving 10 bases between the germline ends. CDR3 size: 12 residues. Germline V gene lookup returns CDR1 LGHNT and CDR2 FRNRAP.

The rearrangement uses TRBV5-1 and TRBJ2-2, with a tentative D call TRBD2 (6 bases). The CDR3 is 16 amino acids. Germline CDR1 is SGHRS and CDR2 is YFSETQ. The germline V and J ends were trimmed by 7 bases and 0 bases, with 16 bases remaining between them. This chain's CDR3 is CASLDPGLSNTGELFF. The CDR3 nucleotides are TGCGCCAGCCTCGACCCGGGACTCTCGAACACCGGGGAGCTGTTTTTT.

For this clone: Distinct nucleotide sequences in the sample also encode this CDR3. V and J are TRBV7-8 and TRBJ1-2; 9 nucleotides agree with TRBD1. V lost 6 bases, J lost 2 bases, and 7 bases stayed unmatched. Per the germline V gene, CDR1 is SGHVS and CDR2 is FQNEAQ. This CDR3 comprises 15 residues. The CDR3 coding sequence is TGTGCCAGCAGTTCGCCGGGACAGGGAAACTATGGCTACACCTTC. It specifies CASSSPGQGNYGYTF.

This clone has just a few counts. This chain links TRBV19 with TRBJ1-5; D ambiguous. The V gene's germline CDR1 is LNHDA and CDR2 SQIVND (reference sequence). V lost 5 bases and J 5 bases, leaving 7 bases between the germline ends. This CDR3 region has 12 residues. The CDR3 region is CASSLADQPQHF. As DNA, the CDR3 is TGTGCCAGTAGTTTAGCGGATCAGCCCCAGCATTTT. Looking up the rest from reference TRBV19 and TRBJ1-5 gives the full variable domain: DGGITQSPKYLFRKEGQNVTLSCEQNLNHDAMYWYRQDPGQGLRLIYYSQIVNDFQKGDIAEGYSVSREKKESFPLTVTSAQKNPTAFYLCASSLADQPQHFGDGTRLSIL.

This clone was detected only once. This rearrangement joins TRBV5-4 to TRBJ2-7, with a possible D match to TRBD1 (5 bases). Between the trimmed V and J ends, which lost 6 bases and 0 bases, there was a span of 10 bases. Germline assignment: CDR1 SGHNT and CDR2 YYREEE (reference sequence). The CDR3 contains 13 residues. The DNA of the CDR3 is TGTGCCAGCACCTTTCAGGGCTCCTACGAGCAGTACTTC. Its translation: CASTFQGSYEQYF. The full variable domain, completed using reference TRBV5-4 and TRBJ2-7, is ETGVTQSPTHLIKTRGQQVTLRCSSQSGHNTVSWYQQALGQGPQFIFQYYREEENGRGNFPPRFSGLQFPNYSSELNVNALELDDSALYLCASTFQGSYEQYFGPGTRLTVT.

V is TRBV14 and J is TRBJ1-1; 9 bases map to TRBD1. CDR1 is SGHDN, CDR2 FVKESK, per germline. The CDR3 is made up of 15 amino acids. Germline trimming cut 4 bases from V and 3 bases from J; bases unmatched to any gene: 6. CDR3 DNA: TGTGCCAGCAGCCCTCACAGGGGGCTAGACACTGAAGCTTTCTTT. Translation: CASSPHRGLDTEAFF.